This is a list of T cell receptor beta chains from one sample in a study of vaccination effects on CD4 cells after COVID-19. The data were produced by immunoSEQ multiplex PCR, yet TCRdb's version contains in-frame clones alone and is incomplete. The sample consists of 40,000 to 50,000 clones, 72% of them appearing once. What these receptors recognize is not known. The sequencing here drew on CD4+ T cells from PBMCs cultured without peptide, taken after COVID-19 vaccination. The receptors come from a human donor who received a COVID-19 vaccine. Each CDR3 is given with its conserved first and last residue. Fields, in order: clone size, J gene, V gene, D gene, CDR3 DNA, CDR3 protein. A D gene is named only where the DNA matches it firmly. The size of a clone is reported for some rows only, either as once, few or many, or as a class for expanded clones.

.	TRBJ2-7	TRBV23-1	TRBD2	TGCGCCAGCAGTCAAAGGGGTTTAGCGGGAGAGAATACCTCCTACGAGCAGTACTTC	CASSQRGLAGENTSYEQYF
.	TRBJ1-6	TRBV10-1	.	TGCGCCAGCAGTGACCCCGTGCACGGGTCCCTCCACTTT	CASSDPVHGSLHF
.	TRBJ2-5	TRBV5-1	TRBD2	TGCGCCAGCAGCCGGACTAGCGGGAGTGAAGAGACCCAGTACTTC	CASSRTSGSEETQYF
.	TRBJ2-3	TRBV4-2	.	TGTGCCAGCAGCCAAGATATCCGGGTAGGAGATACGCAGTATTTT	CASSQDIRVGDTQYF
few	TRBJ1-2	TRBV3-1/TRBV3-2	.	TGTGCCAGCAGCCCTTTTGGGAGAGGCTACACCTTC	CASSPFGRGYTF
once	TRBJ2-2	TRBV9	TRBD2	TGTGCCAGCAGCGTAGCCAGCGGGGGGGCCCCGAACACCGGGGAGCTGTTTTTT	CASSVASGGAPNTGELFF
.	TRBJ1-1	TRBV7-6	.	TGTGCCAGCAGCTTCGGACACGATGGGGACACTGAAGCTTTCTTT	CASSFGHDGDTEAFF
.	TRBJ2-2	TRBV5-8	TRBD1	TGTGCCAGCAGCGCGGGACAGGGGAACACCGGGGAGCTGTTTTTT	CASSAGQGNTGELFF
.	TRBJ1-2	TRBV6-2/TRBV6-3	.	TGTGCCAGCAGTTCAGGGAACTATGGCTACACCTTC	CASSSGNYGYTF
few	TRBJ2-1	TRBV5-1	TRBD1	TGCGCCAGCAGCTTGACCCCACCAGGACAGGGTAGGAATGAGCAGTTCTTC	CASSLTPPGQGRNEQFF
.	TRBJ2-5	TRBV12-3/TRBV12-4	.	TGTGCCAGCAGTTACTATTTATTCGAGACCCAGTACTTC	CASSYYLFETQYF
.	TRBJ1-4	TRBV4-1	TRBD1	TGCGCCAGCAGCCTTAGGAGACAGGGCAATGAAAAACTGTTTTTT	CASSLRRQGNEKLFF
few	TRBJ1-2	TRBV19	TRBD1	TGTGCCAGTAGTGCATCGGACAGGGGCTTCTATGGCTACACCTTC	CASSASDRGFYGYTF
few	TRBJ1-1	TRBV5-1	.	TGCGCCAGCAGCTTGGGGGTTGAAGCTTTCTTT	CASSLGVEAFF
.	TRBJ1-1	TRBV7-9	.	TGTGCCAGCAGCCTAGAACACTTAAAAGCTTTCTTT	CASSLEHLKAFF
once	TRBJ2-3	TRBV7-9	TRBD2	TGTGCCAGCAGCCAATTAGCGGGAGCTGGGACGCAGTATTTT	CASSQLAGAGTQYF
.	TRBJ1-1	TRBV5-1	TRBD1	TGCGCCAGCAGCCTTCGCTGGACAGGGGAAGCTTTCTTT	CASSLRWTGEAFF
.	TRBJ2-1	TRBV6-6	TRBD1	TGTGCCAGCAGTCTCCAGGGGGCCGAGCAGTTCTTC	CASSLQGAEQFF
.	TRBJ1-2	TRBV12-3/TRBV12-4	.	TGTGCCAGCAGGGGGGACTCGGCCTATGGCTACACCTTC	CASRGDSAYGYTF
.	TRBJ2-3	TRBV5-5	TRBD2	TGTGCCAGCAGCCCCAACCGACTAGCGGGAGCGTATCGCACAGATACGCAGTATTTT	CASSPNRLAGAYRTDTQYF
.	TRBJ2-3	TRBV6-5	TRBD2	TGTGCCAGCAGGCCGGCGGGGGGCACAGATACGCAGTATTTT	CASRPAGGTDTQYF
.	TRBJ2-1	TRBV15	TRBD2	TGTGCCACCAGCACCCGGGGCGGGGGGGCGACTAGCGGGCGGGCCCACGGGAATTACAATGAGCAGTTCTTC	CATSTRGGGATSGRAHGNYNEQFF
.	TRBJ1-3	TRBV6-5	.	TGTGCCAGCACTAGACAGTTCTCTGGAAACACCATATATTTT	CASTRQFSGNTIYF
.	TRBJ2-3	TRBV5-1	TRBD2	TGCGCCAGCAGCTTTGAGCGGGGCGCCACAGATACGCAGTATTTT	CASSFERGATDTQYF
.	TRBJ2-7	TRBV5-1	TRBD2	TGCGCCAGCAGCTTTGAGGGAGGGTATAAGTACTTC	CASSFEGGYKYF
.	TRBJ1-1	TRBV7-9	.	TGTGCCAGCAGCTTAGGGGGGGAAGCTTTCTTT	CASSLGGEAFF
.	TRBJ1-5	TRBV5-6	TRBD1	TGTGCCAGCAGCGGCAGGGGGTTTAGTCAGCCCCAGCATTTT	CASSGRGFSQPQHF
few	TRBJ2-7	TRBV18	.	TGTGCCAGCTCCCCCGGCAGGGACGAGCAGTACTTC	CASSPGRDEQYF